The 10 T cell receptor beta chains reported below all come from one sample, sequenced in a study of cytomegalovirus exposure and HLA in healthy donors. PCR amplification relied on 60 Vbeta primers (plus 13 Jbeta primers). Repertoires were generated with immunoSEQ multiplex PCR, while TCRdb's copy carries only in-frame clones and drops some. The sample has about 150,000 clones; roughly 72% are singletons. Material: PBMCs. These receptors all come from a man aged 30 to 39 in good health and CMV-seronegative.

The J gene is TRBJ2-5, the V gene TRBV10-3; the D gene is possibly TRBD2 (5 bases). The CDR3 totals 13 residues. CDR1 is ENHRY, CDR2 SYGVKD, per germline. V shed 2 bases and J shed 2 bases, with 6 bases lying between them. The CDR3 loop is CAISEGLQETQYF. In nucleotides, the CDR3 is TGTGCCATCAGTGAGGGACTTCAAGAGACCCAGTACTTC.

The chain carries TRBV12-5 and TRBJ1-6, with D unclear. The germline V gene encodes CDR1 LGHNT and CDR2 FRNRAP. V was clipped by 6 bases and J by 7 bases, with 10 bases between them. CDR3 length: 13 residues. The CDR3 loop is CASGRGLNSPLHF. CDR3 sequence (DNA): TGTGCTAGTGGGAGAGGCCTAAATTCACCCCTCCACTTT.

The V gene is TRBV7-9, the J gene TRBJ2-5; TRBD1 is a possible D gene (6 bases). The V end lost 0 bases, the J end lost 5 bases, and 10 bases lay between the germline ends. Germline CDR1 is SEHNR and CDR2 is FQNEAQ (reference sequence). The CDR3 spans 14 residues. This CDR3 reads CASSLARGLETQYF. CDR3 DNA: TGTGCCAGCAGCTTAGCCAGGGGATTGGAGACCCAGTACTTC.

The rearrangement joins TRBV27 to TRBJ2-3, with 15 nucleotides matching TRBD2. V trimming: 5 bases; J trimming: 6 bases; junction bases outside the gene matches: 3. Per germline, CDR1 MNHEY and CDR2 SMNVEV (reference sequence). The CDR3 is 15 residues long. The CDR3 DNA follows: TGTGCCAGCAGTGGGACTAGCGGGGGGCTCGATACGCAGTATTTT. Translating it yields CASSGTSGGLDTQYF.

The rearrangement links TRBV4-1 to TRBJ2-5, with D possibly TRBD2 on 6 matching bases. Germline V lookup: CDR1 MGHRA, CDR2 YSYEKL. The CDR3 has 14 amino acids. Between the trimmed V and J ends, which lost 4 bases and 9 bases, there was a span of 18 bases. The CDR3 protein is CASSLGSGSSSQYF. The DNA for the CDR3 is TGCGCCAGCAGCCTCGGTAGCGGTTCATCTTCCCAGTACTTC.

This clone was observed a single time. The genes are TRBV7-2 and TRBJ2-6, with D possibly being TRBD1 (6 bases). The CDR3 is 17 amino acids. CDR1 SGHTA and CDR2 FQGNSA come from the germline V gene. The germline V and J ends were trimmed by 3 bases and 0 bases, with 12 bases remaining between them. The CDR3 sequence is CASSFQGGHSGANVLTF. CDR3 sequence (DNA): TGTGCCAGCAGCTTTCAAGGGGGTCACTCTGGGGCCAACGTCCTGACTTTC.

The chain couples TRBV5-6 to TRBJ2-7, with 8 bases that match TRBD2. The CDR3 spans 14 residues. After removal of 2 bases from V and 2 bases from J, the junction contained 3 bases not matched to a gene. Germline V gene lookup returns CDR1 SGHDT and CDR2 YYEEEE. Here the CDR3 reads CASSLNGRAYEQYF. In DNA form, the CDR3 reads TGTGCCAGCAGCTTAAACGGGAGGGCCTACGAGCAGTACTTC.

V usage is TRBV10-3 and J usage is TRBJ2-3; D gene unclear. V was cut by 4 bases and J by 4 bases, with 3 bases left in between. CDR1 ENHRY and CDR2 SYGVKD come from the germline V gene. The CDR3 has 11 amino acids. CDR3 bases: TGTGCCATCAGTGGCGCAGATACGCAGTATTTT. This codes for CAISGADTQYF.

This clone was detected only a few times. V gene TRBV29-1 combines with J gene TRBJ1-1; D is unclear. This CDR3 is 13 amino acids long. Looked up from germline, CDR1 is SQVTM and CDR2 is ANQGSEA. Deletions cut 1 base from V and 5 bases from J, with 11 bases between. The CDR3 protein is CSVEGPTGTEAFF. The CDR3 nucleotides are TGCAGCGTTGAAGGACCGACGGGTACTGAAGCTTTCTTT.

This clone has just a few counts. The rearrangement joins TRBV5-5 to TRBJ1-5; D unresolved. From germline, CDR1 is SGHKS and CDR2 YYEKEE (reference sequence). V was trimmed by 1 base and J by 1 base, leaving 12 bases between them. This CDR3 contains 16 residues. CDR3 sequence (DNA): TGTGCCAGCAGCTTGTTTTTCCTCTTAAGCAATCAGCCCCAGCATTTT. It is translated as CASSLFFLLSNQPQHF.